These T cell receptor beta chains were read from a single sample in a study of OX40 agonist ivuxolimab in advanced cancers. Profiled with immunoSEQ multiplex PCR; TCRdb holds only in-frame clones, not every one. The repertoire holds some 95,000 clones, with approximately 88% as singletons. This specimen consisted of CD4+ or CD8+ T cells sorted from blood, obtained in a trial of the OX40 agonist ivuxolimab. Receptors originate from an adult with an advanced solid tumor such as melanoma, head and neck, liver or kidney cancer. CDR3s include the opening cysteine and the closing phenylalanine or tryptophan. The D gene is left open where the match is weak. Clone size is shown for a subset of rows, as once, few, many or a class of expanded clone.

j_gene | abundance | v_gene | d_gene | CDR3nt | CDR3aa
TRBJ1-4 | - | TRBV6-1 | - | TGTGCCAGCTCAACGTATGGGGGGTATGAAAAACTGTTTTTT | CASSTYGGYEKLFF
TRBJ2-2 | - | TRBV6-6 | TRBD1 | TGTGCCAGCTTTAAGCGGGACAGGGTCACCGGGGAGCTGTTTTTT | CASFKRDRVTGELFF
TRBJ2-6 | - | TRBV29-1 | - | TGCAGCTCCGGGGATGGGGCCAACGTCCTGACTTTC | CSSGDGANVLTF
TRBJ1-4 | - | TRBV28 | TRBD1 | TGTGCCAGCAGTGCTAACGTGGGACAGGGCTATATACTTTTAGAAAAACTGTTTTTT | CASSANVGQGYILLEKLFF
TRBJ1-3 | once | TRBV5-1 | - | TGCGCCAGCAGCTTAGTGGCGGAGGGCTCTGGAAACACCATATATTTT | CASSLVAEGSGNTIYF
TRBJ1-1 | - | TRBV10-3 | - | TGTGCCCACGGGACGGGAAGGGCGAACACTGAAGCTTTCTTT | CAHGTGRANTEAFF
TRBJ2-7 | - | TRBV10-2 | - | TGCGCCAGCAGTCAACCGGGGTGGGGCGCGGAAAACGAGCAGTACTTC | CASSQPGWGAENEQYF
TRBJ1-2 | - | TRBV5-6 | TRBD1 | TGTGCCAGCAGCCCCCGGGACAGGGAGTGGCATGGCTACACCTTC | CASSPRDREWHGYTF
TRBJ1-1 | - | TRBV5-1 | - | TGCGCCAGCAGTAGGGCTCTGGAGGGCACTGAAGCTTTCTTT | CASSRALEGTEAFF
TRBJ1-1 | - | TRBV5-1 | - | TGCGCCAGCAGCTTGGATGCAGGGGTAATGAACACTGAAGCTTTCTTT | CASSLDAGVMNTEAFF
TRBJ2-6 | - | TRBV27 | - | TGTGCCAGCAGTGCGCCCTATGCCAACGTCCTGACTTTC | CASSAPYANVLTF
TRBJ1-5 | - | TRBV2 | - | TGTGCCAGCACTGAAGGGTCCGGCCAGCCCCAGCATTTT | CASTEGSGQPQHF
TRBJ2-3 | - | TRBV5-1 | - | TGCGCCAGCTCAAAAGGTTCGGGCACAGATACGCAGTATTTT | CASSKGSGTDTQYF
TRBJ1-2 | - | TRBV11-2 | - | TGTGCCAGCAGCCCCGGGACAACCAATTCCCCCTATGGCTACACCTTC | CASSPGTTNSPYGYTF
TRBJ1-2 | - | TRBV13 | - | TGTGCCAGCAGCGGGGTTCTTGGGCCCGGCTACACCTTC | CASSGVLGPGYTF
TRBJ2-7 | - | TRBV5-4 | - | TGTGCCAGCAGCATTGAGGCCGAGCAGTACTTC | CASSIEAEQYF
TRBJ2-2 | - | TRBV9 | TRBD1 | TGTGCCAGCAGCGTGGGACAGGGGCCCGGGGAGCTGTTTTTT | CASSVGQGPGELFF
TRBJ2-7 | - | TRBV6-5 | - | TGTGCCAGCGGCCCTGTAAGTCACGAGCAGTACTTC | CASGPVSHEQYF
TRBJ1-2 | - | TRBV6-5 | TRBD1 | TGTGCCAGCAGTGTCGGACAGGGAGCTAACTATGGCTACACCTTC | CASSVGQGANYGYTF
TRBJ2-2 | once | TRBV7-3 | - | TGTGCCAGCAGCTTAGGACTGAACACCGGGGAGCTGTTTTTT | CASSLGLNTGELFF
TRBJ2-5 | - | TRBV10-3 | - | TGTGCCATCAGTGAGTCTTACAGGACGGGGACCCAGTACTTC | CAISESYRTGTQYF
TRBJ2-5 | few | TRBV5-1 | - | TGCGCCAGCAGCTTGGGGCAGGGCACCGTTTTTGGGGAGACCCAGTACTTC | CASSLGQGTVFGETQYF
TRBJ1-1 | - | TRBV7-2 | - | TGTGCCAGCAGTTGGATTCAGGGTCTGAACACTGAAGCTTTCTTT | CASSWIQGLNTEAFF
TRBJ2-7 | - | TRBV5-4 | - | TGTGCCAGCAGCAGGGTAGATGTAGTGGGGACCTACGAGCAGTACTTC | CASSRVDVVGTYEQYF
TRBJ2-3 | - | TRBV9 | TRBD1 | TGTGCCAGCAGCGCCTCGCCGGGACAGCGCACAGATACGCAGTATTTT | CASSASPGQRTDTQYF
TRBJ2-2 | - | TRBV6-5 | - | TGTGCCAGCCGTTACGACAGAGAAACCGGGGAGCTGTTTTTT | CASRYDRETGELFF
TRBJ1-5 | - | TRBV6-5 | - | TGTGCCAGCAGTATACAGGGAGCCAGCAATCAGCCCCAGCATTTT | CASSIQGASNQPQHF
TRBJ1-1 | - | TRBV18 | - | TGTGCCAGCTCACCCCTCCGGGGCGTGAACACTGAAGCTTTCTTT | CASSPLRGVNTEAFF
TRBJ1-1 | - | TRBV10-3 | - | TGTGCCATCAGGGGAGGGCCTGGGACTGAAGCTTTCTTT | CAIRGGPGTEAFF
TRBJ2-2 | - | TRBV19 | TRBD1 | TGTGCCAGTAGTATCCCCGACAGGGGGAACACCGGGGAGCTGTTTTTT | CASSIPDRGNTGELFF
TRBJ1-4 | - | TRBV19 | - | TGTGCCAGTAGTCTCCGGGGGTCTAATGAAAAACTGTTTTTT | CASSLRGSNEKLFF
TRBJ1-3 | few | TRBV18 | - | TGTGCCAGCTCACCCCCGTACTCTGGAAACACCATATATTTT | CASSPPYSGNTIYF
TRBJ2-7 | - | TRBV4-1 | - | TGCGCCAGCAGCCAAGTTGACATCCTCGGGGGCGAGCAGTACTTC | CASSQVDILGGEQYF
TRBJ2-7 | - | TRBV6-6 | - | TGTGCCAGCAGTAAGGGGCTAGTGCAGTACTTC | CASSKGLVQYF
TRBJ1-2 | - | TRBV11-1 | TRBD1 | TGTGCCAGCAGCCATAGGACAGGGAAGGGCTACACCTTC | CASSHRTGKGYTF
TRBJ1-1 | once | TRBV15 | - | TGTGCCACCAGCAGAGGTCGGTTGGGGGGTTTGAACACTGAAGCTTTCTTT | CATSRGRLGGLNTEAFF
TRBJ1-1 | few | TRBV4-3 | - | TGCGCCAGCAGCCAAGGGGGAACACTGAACACTGAAGCTTTCTTT | CASSQGGTLNTEAFF
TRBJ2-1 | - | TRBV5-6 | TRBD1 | TGTGCCAGCTCCCGACAGGGTTCCTACAATGAGCAGTTCTTC | CASSRQGSYNEQFF
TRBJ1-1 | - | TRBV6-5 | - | TGTGCCAGCAGAACCTACTTGGGGCACACTGAAGCTTTCTTT | CASRTYLGHTEAFF
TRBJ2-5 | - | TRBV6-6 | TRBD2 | TGTGCCAGCAAGCCCGGGGGGCAAGAGACCCAGTACTTC | CASKPGGQETQYF
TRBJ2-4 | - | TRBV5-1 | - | TGCGCCAGCAGCTCCATGGGGGGAGGAAACATTCAGTACTTC | CASSSMGGGNIQYF
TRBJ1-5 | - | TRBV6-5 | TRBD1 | TGTGCCAGCAGTTACGGGACAGGCCTAAATCAGCCCCAGCATTTT | CASSYGTGLNQPQHF
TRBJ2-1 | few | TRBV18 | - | TGTGCCAGCTCACCACGGGCGGCTAGAGGGTTCGACAATGAGCAGTTCTTC | CASSPRAARGFDNEQFF
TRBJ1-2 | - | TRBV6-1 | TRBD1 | TGTGCCAGCAGTGTTGTACAGGGGATCTATGGCTACACCTTC | CASSVVQGIYGYTF
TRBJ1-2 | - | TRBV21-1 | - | TGTGCCAGCAGCAAGGGGGACAGCCCCGTCGACGGCTACACCTTC | CASSKGDSPVDGYTF
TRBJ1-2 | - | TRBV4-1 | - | TGCGCCAGCAGCCCCCTCGCAGGGGATAATGGCTACACCTTC | CASSPLAGDNGYTF
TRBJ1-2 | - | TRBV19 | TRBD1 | TGTGCCAGTAAGGTAGGGGGCGGCACTAACTATGGCTACACCTTC | CASKVGGGTNYGYTF
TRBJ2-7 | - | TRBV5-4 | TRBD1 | TGTGCCAGCAGCAACCGGGACAGATCCGCCTACGAGCAGTACTTC | CASSNRDRSAYEQYF
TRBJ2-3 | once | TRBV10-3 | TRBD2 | TGTGCCATCGCAAAAGCGGGGGCCACAGATACGCAGTATTTT | CAIAKAGATDTQYF
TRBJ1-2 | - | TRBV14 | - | TGTGCCAGCAGCCAAGATGTTTTCGGTACATCCACCTTC | CASSQDVFGTSTF
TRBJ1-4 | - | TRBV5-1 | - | TGCGCCAGCAGCCAGACACCCAAGAATGAAAAACTGTTTTTT | CASSQTPKNEKLFF
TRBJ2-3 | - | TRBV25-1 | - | TGTGCCAGCAGTGTGAACAGGGTTGGCACAGATACGCAGTATTTT | CASSVNRVGTDTQYF
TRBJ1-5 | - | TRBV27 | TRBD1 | TGTGCCAGCAGTTCTCTGCTTGACAGGGCGGGTCAGCCCCAGCATTTT | CASSSLLDRAGQPQHF
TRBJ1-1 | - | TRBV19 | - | TGTGCCAGTAGTAGTCAGGGTGTGGCTGAAGCTTTCTTT | CASSSQGVAEAFF
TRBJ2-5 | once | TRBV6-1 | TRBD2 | TGTGCCAGCAGGGGCGGGGGAGGGAAAGAGACCCAGTACTTC | CASRGGGGKETQYF
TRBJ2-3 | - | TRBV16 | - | TGTGCCAGCAGCCCACAGGGAATCACAGATACGCAGTATTTT | CASSPQGITDTQYF